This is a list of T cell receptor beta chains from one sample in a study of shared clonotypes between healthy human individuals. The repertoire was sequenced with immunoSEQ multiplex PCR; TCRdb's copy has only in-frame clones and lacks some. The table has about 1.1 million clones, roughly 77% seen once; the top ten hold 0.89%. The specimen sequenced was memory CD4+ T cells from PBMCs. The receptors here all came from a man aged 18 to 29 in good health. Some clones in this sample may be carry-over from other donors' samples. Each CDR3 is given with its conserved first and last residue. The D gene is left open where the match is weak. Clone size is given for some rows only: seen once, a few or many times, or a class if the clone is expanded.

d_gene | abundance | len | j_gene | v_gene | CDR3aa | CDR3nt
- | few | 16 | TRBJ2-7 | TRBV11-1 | CASSTGGRGSSYEQYF | TGTGCCAGCAGCACCGGGGGGCGCGGGAGCTCCTACGAGCAGTACTTC
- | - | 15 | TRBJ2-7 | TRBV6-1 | CASSRPTEGSYEQYF | TGTGCCAGCAGTAGACCTACCGAGGGCTCCTACGAGCAGTACTTC
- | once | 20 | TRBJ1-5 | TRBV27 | CASSPGIPGHGFYSNQPQHF | TGTGCCAGCAGTCCTGGAATACCGGGACACGGCTTTTATAGCAATCAGCCCCAGCATTTT
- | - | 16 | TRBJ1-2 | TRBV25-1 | CASSEFSGAPNYGYTF | TGTGCCAGCAGTGAATTCTCAGGAGCCCCTAACTATGGCTACACCTTC
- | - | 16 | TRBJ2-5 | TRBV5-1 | CASSLYGRSQQETQYF | TGCGCCAGCAGCTTGTATGGCAGGAGCCAGCAAGAGACCCAGTACTTC
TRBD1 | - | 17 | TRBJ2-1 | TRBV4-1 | CASSQEGGTGRRNEQFF | TGCGCCAGCAGCCAAGAGGGGGGGACAGGGCGTAGGAATGAGCAGTTCTTC
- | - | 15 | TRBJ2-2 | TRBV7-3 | CASTSGSPGAGELFF | TGTGCCAGCACCTCAGGGTCACCGGGGGCCGGGGAGCTGTTTTTT
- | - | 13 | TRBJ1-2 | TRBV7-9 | CASSFGQNYGYTF | TGTGCCAGCAGCTTTGGACAGAACTATGGCTACACCTTC
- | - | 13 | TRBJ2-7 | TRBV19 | CASSVNRFDEQYF | TGTGCCAGTAGTGTAAACAGGTTTGACGAGCAGTACTTC
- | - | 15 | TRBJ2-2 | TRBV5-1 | CASRGETLNTGELFF | TGCGCCAGCAGGGGGGAGACACTGAACACCGGGGAGCTGTTTTTT
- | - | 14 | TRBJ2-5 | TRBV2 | CASSEPQGRETQYF | TGTGCCAGCAGTGAACCACAGGGGAGGGAGACCCAGTACTTC
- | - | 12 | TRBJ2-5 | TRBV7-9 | CASSRGRETQYF | TGTGCCAGCAGCCGGGGGCGAGAGACCCAGTACTTC
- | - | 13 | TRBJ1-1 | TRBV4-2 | CASSQERDTEAFF | TGTGCCAGCAGCCAGGAGAGGGACACTGAAGCTTTCTTT
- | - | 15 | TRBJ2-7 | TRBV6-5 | CASSYSRQGAYEQYF | TGTGCCAGCAGTTACTCGAGGCAGGGAGCCTACGAGCAGTACTTC
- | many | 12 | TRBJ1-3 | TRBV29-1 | CSVEELGNTIYF | TGCAGCGTTGAAGAACTGGGAAACACCATATATTTT
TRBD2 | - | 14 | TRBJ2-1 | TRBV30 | CACQLAGARDEQFF | TGTGCCTGCCAACTAGCGGGGGCAAGAGATGAGCAGTTCTTC
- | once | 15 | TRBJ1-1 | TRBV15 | CATSRWSGTNPEAFF | TGTGCCACCAGCAGGTGGAGTGGGACGAACCCTGAAGCTTTCTTT
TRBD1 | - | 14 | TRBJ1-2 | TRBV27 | CASSAGQGRYGYTF | TGTGCCAGCAGTGCTGGACAGGGCCGCTATGGCTACACCTTC
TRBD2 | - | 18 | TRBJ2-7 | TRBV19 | CASSTQARTSRIHYEQYF | TGTGCCAGTAGTACCCAAGCCCGGACTAGCCGTATACACTACGAGCAGTACTTC
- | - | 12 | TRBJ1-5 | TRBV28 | CASKVGGQPQHF | TGTGCCAGCAAAGTAGGGGGTCAGCCCCAGCATTTT
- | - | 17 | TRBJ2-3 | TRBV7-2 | CASSLGGSALGTDTQYF | TGTGCCAGCAGCTTAGGCGGATCGGCCTTAGGGACAGATACGCAGTATTTT
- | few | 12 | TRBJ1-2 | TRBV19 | CASSIVDYGYTF | TGTGCCAGTAGTATTGTGGACTATGGCTACACCTTC
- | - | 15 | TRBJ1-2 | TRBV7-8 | CASSGRDRRAGGYTF | TGTGCCAGCAGCGGACGGGACCGACGTGCGGGTGGCTACACCTTC
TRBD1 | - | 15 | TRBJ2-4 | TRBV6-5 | CASSYRTGRGNIQYF | TGTGCCAGCAGTTACCGGACAGGACGGGGAAACATTCAGTACTTC
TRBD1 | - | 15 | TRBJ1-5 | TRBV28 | CASSFWAGGGQPQHF | TGTGCCAGCAGTTTTTGGGCAGGGGGCGGCCAGCCCCAGCATTTT
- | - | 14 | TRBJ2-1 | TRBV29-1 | CSVGGLSIYNEQFF | TGCAGCGTTGGGGGGCTGAGTATATACAATGAGCAGTTCTTC
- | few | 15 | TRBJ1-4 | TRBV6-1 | CASSERGAGNEKLFF | TGTGCCAGCAGTGAAAGGGGGGCCGGTAATGAAAAACTGTTTTTT